The sequence of this T cell receptor beta chain was determined in a study of T cell responses to AZD1222 COVID-19 vaccine. Study observations and caveats: Following two doses of AZD1222, Spike-specific TCR breadth and depth rose. At baseline, seropositivity was found in only six AZD1222 recipients. Without day 14 samples, only post-peak T cell repertoires were studied. Females outnumbered males among donors, who were mostly white British; clonal diversity was possibly underestimated.

Concerning this clone itself: The target antigen is unknown.

Clones were sequenced by immunoSEQ multiplex PCR, and TCRdb holds only the in-frame ones, with some missing. The data hold 60,000 to 75,000 clones, with 83% observed a single time. The TCR was taken from an adult who received the AZD1222 COVID-19 vaccine. The material sequenced was peripheral blood, taken 28 days after the second AZD1222 dose.

The CDR3 protein is CASSLNGFGNQPQHF. CDR3 nucleotides: TGTGCCAGCAGCTTAAACGGCTTTGGCAATCAGCCCCAGCATTTT. The genes are TRBV7-2 and TRBJ1-5; no clear D. Per germline, CDR1 SGHTA and CDR2 FQGNSA. This CDR3 spans 15 amino acids. Trimming removed 2 bases at V and 2 bases at J, with 10 bases between.